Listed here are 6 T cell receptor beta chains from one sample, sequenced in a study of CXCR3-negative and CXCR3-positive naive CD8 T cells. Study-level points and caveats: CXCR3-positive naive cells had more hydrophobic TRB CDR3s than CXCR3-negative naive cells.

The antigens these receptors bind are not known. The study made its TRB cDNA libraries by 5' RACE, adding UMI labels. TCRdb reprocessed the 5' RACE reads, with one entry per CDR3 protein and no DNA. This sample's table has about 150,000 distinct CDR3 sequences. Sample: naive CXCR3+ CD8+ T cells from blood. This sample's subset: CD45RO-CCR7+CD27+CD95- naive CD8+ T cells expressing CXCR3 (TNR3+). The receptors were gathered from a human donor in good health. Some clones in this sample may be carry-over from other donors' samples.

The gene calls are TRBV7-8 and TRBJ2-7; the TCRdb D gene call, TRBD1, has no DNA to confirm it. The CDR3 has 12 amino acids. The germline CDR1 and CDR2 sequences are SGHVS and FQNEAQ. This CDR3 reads CASRQGVDEQYF. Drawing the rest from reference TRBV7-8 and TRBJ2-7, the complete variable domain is GAGVSQSPRYKVAKRGQDVALRCDPISGHVSLFWYQQALGQGPEFLTYFQNEAQLDKSGLPSDRFFAERPEGSVSTLKIQRTQQEDSAVYLCASRQGVDEQYFGPGTRLTVT.

The CDR3 sequence is CASSQDGGDYEQYF. This sequence joins TRBV3-1 and TRBJ2-7; the D call from TCRdb, TRBD2, cannot be confirmed without DNA. Germline assignment: CDR1 LGHDT and CDR2 YNNKEL (reference sequence). CDR3 length: 14 residues.

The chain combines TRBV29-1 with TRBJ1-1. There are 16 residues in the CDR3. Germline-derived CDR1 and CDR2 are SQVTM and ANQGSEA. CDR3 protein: CSVEDARSECNTEAFF.

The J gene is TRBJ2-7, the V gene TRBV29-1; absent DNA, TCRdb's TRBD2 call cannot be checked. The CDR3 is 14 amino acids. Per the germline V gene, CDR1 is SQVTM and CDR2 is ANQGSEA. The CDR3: CSVSGGGETYEQYF.

This chain's CDR3 is CASSIGLARYNEQFF. The V gene is TRBV19, the J gene TRBJ2-1; TCRdb picks TRBD2, but there is no DNA to check that call. The CDR3 runs 15 residues. CDR1 and CDR2 (germline): LNHDA, SQIVND (reference sequence).

The CDR3 sequence: CASSEGPGGANNEQFF. This chain links TRBV7-3 with TRBJ2-1; TCRdb proposes TRBD1, but this gene call is untestable without DNA. The CDR3 spans 16 residues. In germline, CDR1 is SGHTA, CDR2 FQGTGA. Supplemented by reference TRBV7-3 and TRBJ2-1, the full variable domain reads GAGVSQTPSNKVTEKGKYVELRCDPISGHTALYWYRQSLGQGPEFLIYFQGTGAADDSGLPNDRFFAVRPEGSVSTLKIQRTERGDSAVYLCASSEGPGGANNEQFFGPGTRLTVL.